What follows are 29 T cell receptor beta chains derived from one specimen sequenced in a study of blood T cell repertoires in COVID-19. Repertoires were generated with immunoSEQ multiplex PCR, while TCRdb's copy carries only in-frame clones and drops some. The data show roughly 78,000 clones, roughly 90% seen once. Source material: peripheral blood. Receptor source: a man between 45 and 60 years old with acute or convalescent COVID-19.

The gene calls are TRBV5-1 and TRBJ2-2; TRBD1 aligns across 7 bases. V dropped 2 bases and J dropped 7; count of bases not matched to a gene: 5. This CDR3 is 14 amino acids long. CDR1 and CDR2 (germline): SGHRS, YFSETQ. CDR3 residues: CASSFDRADGELFF. Here the CDR3 DNA reads TGCGCCAGCAGCTTCGACAGGGCTGACGGGGAGCTGTTTTTT.

This rearrangement joins TRBV10-1 to TRBJ2-5; TRBD2 is a possible D gene (6 bases). Trimming left V 3 bases short and J 3 bases short, with 14 bases between. The germline gives CDR1 WNHNN, CDR2 SYGVQD (reference sequence). The CDR3 extends over 15 amino acids. CDR3 sequence: CASSDGGLGEETQYF. In nucleotides, the CDR3 is TGCGCCAGCAGTGATGGAGGGCTAGGGGAAGAGACCCAGTACTTC.

The CDR3 region has the DNA TGTGCCAGCAGCTCGCAGTCGGGGAATGAGCAGTTCTTC. Residues: CASSSQSGNEQFF. The V call is TRBV11-2, the J call TRBJ2-1, with D perhaps TRBD2 (5 bases). The ends were cut back, 4 bases at V and 7 bases at J, with 11 bases in the middle. This CDR3 comprises 13 residues. The germline gives CDR1 SGHAT, CDR2 FQNNGV. Combining the CDR3 with reference TRBV11-2 and TRBJ2-1 gives the whole variable domain EAGVAQSPRYKIIEKRQSVAFWCNPISGHATLYWYQQILGQGPKLLIQFQNNGVVDDSQLPKDRFSAERLKGVDSTLKIQPAKLEDSAVYLCASSSQSGNEQFFGPGTRLTVL.

This clone appeared once. The V call is TRBV11-2, the J call TRBJ2-3; D possibly corresponds to TRBD1 (5 bases). Germline V lookup: CDR1 SGHAT, CDR2 FQNNGV. Trimming stripped 1 base from V and 2 bases from J, with 10 bases between. The CDR3 is 15 amino acids. The CDR3 sequence: CASSLGGYTTDTQYF. CDR3 in DNA: TGTGCCAGCAGCTTAGGGGGCTACACCACAGATACGCAGTATTTT.

This chain joins TRBV29-1 and TRBJ2-5, with D possibly TRBD2 on 5 matching bases. Germline V gene lookup returns CDR1 SQVTM and CDR2 ANQGSEA. The CDR3 totals 13 residues. V lost 7 bases and J lost 1, with 13 bases in between. The CDR3 coding sequence is TGCAGCGCCGGACTTTTCACCCAAGAGACCCAGTACTTC. Its translation is CSAGLFTQETQYF.

The chain carries TRBV6-1 and TRBJ2-7; tentative D call: TRBD1 (6 bases). Between the trimmed V and J ends, which lost 3 bases and 0 bases, there was a span of 9 bases. This CDR3 region has 14 residues. Looked up from germline, CDR1 is MNHNS and CDR2 is SASEGT. CDR3 coding DNA: TGTGCCAGCAGTGATGCAGGGGACTCCTACGAGCAGTACTTC. It codes for CASSDAGDSYEQYF.

V usage is TRBV30 and J usage is TRBJ1-2, with 8 bases lining up with TRBD1. This CDR3 is 11 amino acids long. Looked up from germline, CDR1 is GTSNPN and CDR2 is SVGIG (reference sequence). J was trimmed by 8 bases and V by 8 bases; bases with no gene match: 7. The CDR3 region has the DNA TGTGCCGGAAAACAGGGGGAGGGCTACACCTTC. As protein: CAGKQGEGYTF.

The V gene is TRBV4-1, the J gene TRBJ1-6, with D hard to call. Germline V gene data show CDR1 as MGHRA and CDR2 as YSYEKL. The CDR3 covers 14 residues. The germline V and J ends were trimmed by 1 base and 7 bases, with 8 bases remaining between them. The CDR3 protein is CASSQGRVNSPLHF. In DNA form, the CDR3 reads TGCGCCAGCAGCCAAGGACGGGTCAATTCACCCCTCCACTTT.

V and J are TRBV4-1 and TRBJ1-1; 11 nucleotides line up with TRBD1. Germline V gene lookup returns CDR1 MGHRA and CDR2 YSYEKL. After removal of 4 bases from V and 1 base from J, the junction contained 5 bases not matched to a gene. There are 16 residues in the CDR3. Written as DNA, the CDR3 is TGCGCCAGCAGCCGCGGACAGGGGGCTGGGAACACTGAAGCTTTCTTT. Translated: CASSRGQGAGNTEAFF.

The rearrangement joins TRBV27 to TRBJ2-7; TRBD1 aligns across 10 bases. Germline-derived CDR1 and CDR2 are MNHEY and SMNVEV (reference sequence). CDR3 size: 14 residues. V shed 4 bases and J 5 bases; nucleotides not matched to a gene: 5. The CDR3 here is CASSSPGQGNEQYF. The CDR3 region has the DNA TGTGCCAGCAGTTCACCGGGACAGGGGAACGAGCAGTACTTC.

The genes are TRBV29-1 and TRBJ2-7, with TRBD1 identical over 8 bases. This CDR3 has 14 amino acids. Germline CDR1 is SQVTM and CDR2 is ANQGSEA. Losses at the gene ends were 8 bases for V and 4 bases for J; bases not matched to a gene: 13. The CDR3 nucleotides read TGCAGCACCAGGACCGGACAGGGAAGGTACGAGCAGTACTTC. Translating it yields CSTRTGQGRYEQYF.

V and J are TRBV29-1 and TRBJ1-2; TRBD1 matches at 9 bases. The CDR3 has 13 amino acids. V lost 8 bases and J lost 2; bases outside the gene matches: 6. Germline CDR1 reads SQVTM; CDR2 reads ANQGSEA. CDR3 DNA sequence: TGCAGCACCGTGGGACAGGGAAACTATGGCTACACCTTC. Translating gives CSTVGQGNYGYTF.

V and J are TRBV4-1 and TRBJ2-3; D is unclear. The CDR3 contains 12 residues. Trimming removed 1 base from V and 4 bases from J, with 3 bases in between. The germline gives CDR1 MGHRA, CDR2 YSYEKL. In DNA, the CDR3 is TGCGCCAGCAGCCAAGGCGCAGATACGCAGTATTTT. Its translation: CASSQGADTQYF.

This chain uses TRBV4-1 with TRBJ1-5; unclear D gene. Trimming removed 0 bases at V and 3 bases at J, with 6 bases between. The V gene's germline CDR1 is MGHRA and CDR2 YSYEKL. The CDR3 contains 14 residues. CDR3 protein: CASSQEIYNQPQHF. DNA of the CDR3: TGCGCCAGCAGCCAAGAAATTTACAATCAGCCCCAGCATTTT.

This clone was seen just once. The rearrangement uses TRBV6-2 or TRBV6-3 and TRBJ2-2; TRBD1 aligns across 7 bases. The CDR3 length is 15 residues. Germline V gene sequence: CDR1 MNHEY, CDR2 SVGEGT. Unmatched junction bases numbered 0, after V lost 2 bases and J lost 0 bases. The CDR3, as DNA: TGTGCCAGCAGTTACACAGGGGCGAACACCGGGGAGCTGTTTTTT. Encoded protein: CASSYTGANTGELFF.

V and J are TRBV6-2 or TRBV6-3 and TRBJ2-7; 10 positions agree with TRBD1. The CDR3 runs to 14 residues. Per the germline V gene, CDR1 is MNHEY and CDR2 is SVGEGT. The V segment lost 5 bases and the J segment 5 bases; nucleotides outside the gene matches: 6. The CDR3 DNA reads TGTGCCAGCAGTCAAACCGGGACAGGGGACGAGCAGTACTTC. Protein product: CASSQTGTGDEQYF.

The rearrangement uses TRBV3-1 (or the pseudogene TRBV3-2) and TRBJ2-1; 9 positions agree with TRBD2. CDR3 length: 15 residues. Germline values: CDR1 LGHDT, CDR2 YNNKEL (reference sequence). Trimming cost V 8 bases and J 6 bases; bases outside gene matches: 11. The CDR3: CASARRAGGPNEQFF. In nucleotides, the CDR3 is TGTGCCAGCGCCCGACGGGCGGGGGGGCCCAATGAGCAGTTCTTC.

The V call is TRBV27, the J call TRBJ2-3; 11 bases match TRBD2. The CDR3 runs to 15 residues. With 3 bases clipped from V and 4 bases from J, the junction kept 3 bases outside the gene matches. Looked up from germline, CDR1 is MNHEY and CDR2 is SMNVEV (reference sequence). The chain's CDR3 is CASSFLAGGPDTQYF. CDR3 bases: TGTGCCAGCAGTTTTCTAGCGGGGGGCCCAGATACGCAGTATTTT.

The J gene is TRBJ2-7, the V gene TRBV7-8; 7 nucleotides match TRBD1. There are 14 residues in the CDR3. J was trimmed by 0 bases and V by 7 bases; bases with no gene match: 6. Germline CDR1 SGHVS, CDR2 FQNEAQ. In DNA, the CDR3 is TGTGCCAGCACCCTAGGACAGGACTCCTACGAGCAGTACTTC. This gives the protein CASTLGQDSYEQYF.

The CDR3 sequence is CASSVRLAGGPDTQYF. In nucleotides, the CDR3 is TGTGCCAGTAGTGTACGACTAGCGGGGGGGCCAGATACGCAGTATTTT. This chain joins TRBV19 and TRBJ2-3; 14 positions agree with TRBD2. V trimming: 5 bases; J trimming: 4 bases; junction bases outside the gene matches: 5. The germline CDR1 and CDR2 sequences are LNHDA and SQIVND (reference sequence). The CDR3 consists of 16 residues.

The chain couples TRBV6-1 to TRBJ1-6; D is perhaps TRBD1 (6 bases). The germline gives CDR1 MNHNS, CDR2 SASEGT. CDR3 length: 14 residues. Trimming removed 3 bases at V and 8 bases at J, with 11 bases between. The CDR3 loop reads CASSDGQGHSPLHF. CDR3 bases: TGTGCCAGCAGTGACGGGCAGGGGCATTCACCCCTCCACTTT.

V usage is TRBV6-5 and J usage is TRBJ2-5; tentative D call: TRBD1 (5 bases). This CDR3 comprises 14 residues. Trimming pared 9 bases from V and 5 bases from J, leaving 19 bases between. The germline V gene encodes CDR1 MNHEY and CDR2 SVGAGI. CDR3 protein: CASRTMYGSETQYF. The DNA for the CDR3 is TGTGCCAGTCGGACAATGTATGGGTCGGAGACCCAGTACTTC.

J is TRBJ2-7 and V is TRBV11-2; the D gene is possibly TRBD1 (6 bases). This CDR3 spans 12 amino acids. Trimming took off 5 bases at V and 7 bases at J, with 12 bases between the two ends. CDR1 is SGHAT and CDR2 is FQNNGV in the germline V gene. Written as DNA, the CDR3 is TGTGCCAGCAGCCCGGAAGGGGGAGAGCAGTACTTC. Its translation is CASSPEGGEQYF.

The chain has TRBV19 and TRBJ2-5; D is possibly TRBD1 (6 bases). The CDR3 is 13 residues long. Trimming stripped 6 bases from V and 3 bases from J, with 11 bases between. Germline V gene sequence: CDR1 LNHDA, CDR2 SQIVND (reference sequence). In DNA form, the CDR3 reads TGTGCCAGTAGCAGTCGGACAGAAGAGACCCAGTACTTC. Translation gives CASSSRTEETQYF.

V usage is TRBV4-1 and J usage is TRBJ1-6, with 7 bases lining up with TRBD1. The trim removed 0 bases at V and 10 bases at J, leaving 9 bases unmatched. The CDR3 is 16 residues long. Per germline, CDR1 MGHRA and CDR2 YSYEKL. The DNA of the CDR3 is TGCGCCAGCAGCCAAGATGCCCCGACAGGGTTGTCACCCCTCCACTTT. Its protein product is CASSQDAPTGLSPLHF.

This clone is a singleton in its sample. The chain joins TRBV3-1 (or the pseudogene TRBV3-2) to TRBJ2-7; 9 bases line up with TRBD2. V gave up 1 base and J gave up 6 bases; unmatched junction bases: 4. Germline assignment: CDR1 LGHDT and CDR2 YNNKEL (reference sequence). The CDR3 totals 14 residues. CDR3 sequence reads: CASSQGLAVREQYF. Here the CDR3 DNA reads TGTGCCAGCAGCCAAGGACTAGCGGTCCGCGAGCAGTACTTC.

In this sample, this clone turned up once. The CDR3: CASSSPLAGGELFF. CDR3 nucleotides: TGTGCCAGCAGCTCCCCACTAGCTGGCGGGGAGCTGTTTTTT. The chain carries TRBV9 and TRBJ2-2, with D perhaps matching TRBD2 (6 bases). From germline, CDR1 is SGDLS and CDR2 YYNGEE. V was shortened by 4 bases and J by 7 bases, with 14 bases between the two germline ends. There are 14 residues in the CDR3.

V and J are TRBV4-1 and TRBJ1-5; 10 bases align to TRBD1. This CDR3 has 15 residues. With 1 base clipped from V and 5 bases from J, the junction kept 2 bases outside the gene matches. Germline V gene data show CDR1 as MGHRA and CDR2 as YSYEKL. The CDR3 loop reads CASSQGDRGYQPQHF. The CDR3 bases are TGCGCCAGCAGCCAAGGGGACAGGGGCTATCAGCCCCAGCATTTT.

This sequence joins TRBV7-9 and TRBJ1-3; D might be TRBD1 (5 bases). V was pared by 5 bases and J by 4 bases, with 12 bases between. This CDR3 has 14 amino acids. Germline CDR1 and CDR2: SEHNR and FQNEAQ (reference sequence). The CDR3 DNA follows: TGTGCCAGCAGCACATCGGGGGTCGGAAACACCATATATTTT. Its protein product is CASSTSGVGNTIYF.